The present TCR beta chain was sequenced within a study of cytomegalovirus exposure and HLA in healthy donors. Study findings and constraints: A later analysis reportedly found that, within productive TCRs, an Asian-associated ancestry cluster had fewer N-insertions than the mean observed across the roughly 610 donors. Upon later analysis, HLA-associated TCR beta chains proved more clonally expanded than other, equally common chains. Later genetic work tied a missense DCLRE1C variant to beta-chain V and J trimming.

Concerning this clone: What it binds is unknown.

Germline CDR1 ENHRY, CDR2 SYGVKD. The length of the CDR3 is 13 residues. V was trimmed by 10 bases and J by 1 base, leaving 10 bases between them. The study ran its PCR with 60 Vbeta and 13 Jbeta primers. Clones were sequenced by immunoSEQ multiplex PCR, and TCRdb holds only the in-frame ones, with some missing. Among about 98,000 clones listed, roughly 85% were seen once. Sequencing was done on a sample of PBMCs. This TCR derives from a man between 40 and 49 years old in good health and CMV-seronegative. V and J are TRBV10-3 and TRBJ2-2; possibly TRBD1 for D (6 bases). CDR3 residues: CATLQGNTGELFF. The CDR3, as DNA: TGTGCCACACTACAGGGGAACACCGGGGAGCTGTTTTTT.